A single sample is the source of the 27 T cell receptor beta chains below, sequenced in a study of regulatory T cells in long-lasting Graves disease. Both iRepertoire HTBI primers and Arm-PCR of CDR3 regions were used to build the TCR beta libraries. TCRdb ran MiXCR on the multiplex PCR reads and lists one entry per CDR3 protein. The data contain under 300,000 distinct CDR3 sequences, 20% to 25% of them singletons. Time point of the sample: newly diagnosed GD, antithyroid drugs for less than 3 months. Making the TCR library involved RNA that had been extracted from PBMCs. This specimen consisted of peripheral blood mononuclear cells (PBMCs), obtained at new diagnosis, from a patient treated with antithyroid drugs. The receptor source for this set is a female donor with Graves disease.

This clonotype appeared a few times. The V call is TRBV5-6, the J call TRBJ1-1; TRBD1 matches at 8 bases. V dropped 4 bases and J dropped 0; count of bases not matched to a gene: 5. This CDR3 has 15 amino acids. The V gene's germline CDR1 is SGHDT and CDR2 YYEEEE. The CDR3 bases are TGTGCCAGCAGCATCAGGGGGCGAATGAACACTGAAGCTTTCTTT. Translated, it gives CASSIRGRMNTEAFF.

In its sample, this clonotype was seen many times. The genes are TRBV30 and TRBJ1-2; possibly TRBD1 for D (5 bases). The CDR3 has 17 amino acids. Between the trimmed V and J ends, which lost 0 bases and 1 base, there was a span of 18 bases. The V gene's germline CDR1 is GTSNPN and CDR2 SVGIG (reference sequence). This CDR3 reads CAWSVGVRHRLNYGYTF. The CDR3 DNA sequence: TGTGCCTGGAGTGTAGGGGTACGACACCGTCTTAACTATGGCTACACCTTC.

As concerns this clonotype: A much larger clonotype is one base distant, so this may be a read error. The V and J genes are TRBV11-2 and TRBJ1-3; TRBD1 agrees at 8 bases. Germline CDR1 and CDR2: SGHAT and FQNNGV. The CDR3 runs 15 residues. The CDR3 DNA follows: TGTGCCAGCAGACCCGGGACAGGAACTGGAGACACCATATATTTT. Protein: CASRPGTGTGDTIYF.

Regarding this clonotype: This may be a read error, as it is one base from a much larger clone. The rearrangement joins TRBV20-1 to TRBJ1-2, with 7 positions matching TRBD1. This CDR3 contains 11 residues. Germline lookup yields CDR1 DFQATT and CDR2 SNEGSKA (reference sequence). V gave up 2 bases and J gave up 10 bases; unmatched junction bases: 4. CDR3 DNA sequence: TGCAGTGCTAGACGGACAGGAAACTACACCTTC. It encodes CSARRTGNYTF.

This clonotype was observed at least ten times. The chain carries TRBV27 and TRBJ2-3; 12 bases map to TRBD2. The germline gives CDR1 MNHEY, CDR2 SMNVEV (reference sequence). The CDR3 length is 14 residues. V trimming: 4 bases; J trimming: 4 bases; junction bases outside the gene matches: 0. The CDR3 sequence is CASSSSGGADTQYF. The CDR3 DNA sequence: TGTGCCAGCAGTTCTAGCGGGGGGGCAGATACGCAGTATTTT.

This clonotype was recorded many times. V and J are TRBV15 and TRBJ1-2, with 9 bases fitting TRBD1. The CDR3 totals 15 residues. Germline V lookup: CDR1 LNHNV, CDR2 YYDKDF (reference sequence). The trim removed 4 bases at V and 2 bases at J, leaving 5 bases unmatched. The CDR3 DNA follows: TGTGCCACCAGCAAGGGACAGGGAATAAACTATGGCTACACCTTC. Translating gives CATSKGQGINYGYTF.

This clonotype was found many times. The rearrangement links TRBV10-2 to TRBJ2-1; TRBD2 matches 9 bases. The V segment lost 9 bases and the J segment 9 bases; nucleotides outside the gene matches: 18. The CDR3 extends over 16 amino acids. The V gene's germline CDR1 is WSHSY and CDR2 SAAADI. For the CDR3, the DNA is TGCGCCAGTCCCAACGGGCGGGAGGGCCGTGGTTCTGAGCAGTTCTTC. Protein product: CASPNGREGRGSEQFF.

There are many counts of this clonotype. The chain joins TRBV6-1 to TRBJ2-7, with 13 bases that match TRBD2. J gave up 4 bases and V 6 bases, and 3 bases lay outside the gene matches. CDR1 and CDR2 (germline): MNHNS, SASEGT. CDR3 length: 14 amino acids. The DNA of the CDR3 is TGTGCCAGCAGACCGGGACTAGCGGGGTACGAGCAGTACTTC. Its protein product is CASRPGLAGYEQYF.

This clonotype was detected ten times or more. This chain links TRBV2 with TRBJ1-2; D is unresolved. V lost 5 bases and J lost 4, with 17 bases in between. Germline values: CDR1 SNHLY, CDR2 FYNNEI. The CDR3 totals 15 residues. CDR3 sequence: CASSPEGKTGYGYTF. The CDR3 nucleotides are TGTGCCAGCAGTCCGGAAGGGAAGACGGGCTATGGCTACACCTTC.

This clonotype was observed at least ten times. This rearrangement joins TRBV28 to TRBJ2-7; 7 positions agree with TRBD1. J was trimmed by 3 bases and V by 6 bases; bases with no gene match: 8. There are 14 residues in the CDR3. The germline V gene has CDR1 MDHEN and CDR2 SYDVKM. This CDR3 is CASSLQGYVYEQYF. CDR3 coding DNA: TGTGCCAGCAGCTTACAGGGGTATGTCTACGAGCAGTACTTC.

Many counts were recorded for this clonotype. J is TRBJ2-1 and V is TRBV6-2 or TRBV6-3; no clear D gene. V was clipped by 5 bases and J by 7 bases, with 6 bases between them. Germline CDR1 is MNHEY and CDR2 is SVGEGT. This CDR3 has 11 residues. The CDR3 protein is CASSQANEQFF. CDR3 sequence (DNA): TGTGCCAGCAGTCAAGCGAATGAGCAGTTCTTC.

A single count supports this clonotype. A far larger clone lies a single base away; this is likely a read error. V usage is TRBV7-9 and J usage is TRBJ2-3; maybe TRBD2 (5 bases). Germline CDR1 SEHNR, CDR2 FQNEAQ (reference sequence). CDR3 length: 15 residues. The CDR3 spells CASSSKRVVSNEQSF. The CDR3 nucleotides are TGTGCCAGCAGCTCCAAGAGGGTGGTAAGCAATGAGCAGTCCTTC.

This clonotype appeared many times. The CDR3 is CASSLTYNSPLHF. CDR3 in DNA: TGTGCCAGCAGCTTAACTTATAATTCACCCCTCCACTTT. The J gene is TRBJ1-6, the V gene TRBV11-3; D remains unclear. The CDR3 is 13 residues long. Trimming took off 2 bases at V and 4 bases at J, with 3 bases between the two ends. Germline V CDR1 and CDR2: SGHNT, YENEEA. The full variable domain, rest sourced from reference TRBV11-3 and TRBJ1-6, is EAGVVQSPRYKIIEKKQPVAFWCNPISGHNTLYWYLQNLGQGPELLIRYENEEAVDDSQLPKDRFSAERLKGVDSTLKIQPAELGDSAVYLCASSLTYNSPLHFGNGTRLTVT.

This clonotype was counted at least ten times. This sequence joins TRBV6-4 and TRBJ1-1; D gene unclear. The CDR3 contains 13 residues. Germline CDR1 MRHNA, CDR2 SNTAGT. V gave up 0 bases and J gave up 4 bases, with 6 bases separating them. CDR3 coding DNA: TGTGCCAGCAGTGACTCCGAGGGCACTGAAGCTTTCTTT. Translated: CASSDSEGTEAFF.

With regard to this clonotype: A far larger clone is one nucleotide away, so this likely arose from a read error. This chain uses TRBV6-2 or TRBV6-3 with TRBJ2-5; possible D gene TRBD2, 6 bases. CDR1 MNHEY and CDR2 SVGEGT come from the germline V gene. The CDR3 consists of 13 residues. CDR3 residues: CASSYRLEKTQCF. Here the CDR3 DNA reads TGTGCCAGCAGTTACCGACTAGAAAAGACCCAGTGCTTC.

This clonotype was counted ten times or more. J is TRBJ2-5 and V is TRBV2; 13 nucleotides agree with TRBD2. CDR1 and CDR2 (germline): SNHLY, FYNNEI. CDR3 length equals 21 residues. Trimming at V came to 1 base and at J to 3 bases, leaving 17 bases not matched to a gene. The CDR3 nucleotides read TGTGCCAGCAGTGAAGTTGGGACTAGCGGGGCCTACGTAAGCTACAAAGAGACCCAGTACTTC. Its protein product is CASSEVGTSGAYVSYKETQYF.

This chain joins TRBV6-5 and TRBJ2-7; D remains unclear. The CDR3 extends over 11 amino acids. Germline V gene lookup returns CDR1 MNHEY and CDR2 SVGAGI. V lost 2 bases and J lost 8, with 7 bases in between. CDR3 in DNA: TGTGCCAGCAGTTACAACAGTCAGCAGTACTTC. This gives the protein CASSYNSQQYF.

In this sample, this clonotype turned up many times. The genes are TRBV28 and TRBJ1-3, with a possible D match to TRBD1 (5 bases). The length of the CDR3 is 16 residues. The V gene lost 4 bases and the J gene lost 0 bases, with 13 bases spanning the gap. CDR1 MDHEN and CDR2 SYDVKM come from the germline V gene. CDR3 in DNA: TGTGCCAGCAGTTGGGGGTACATGAACTCTGGAAACACCATATATTTT. It translates to CASSWGYMNSGNTIYF.

This clonotype was counted between two and nine times. The J gene is TRBJ2-2, the V gene TRBV7-6, with 8 bases identical to TRBD1. CDR3 length: 17 residues. Germline V gene lookup returns CDR1 SGHVS and CDR2 FNYEAQ. The junction had 11 bases not matched to a gene; V was cut back by 4 bases and J by 4 bases. In DNA form, the CDR3 reads TGTGCCAGCAGCTCGACGCCAGGGGGCTCAGGCACCGGGGAGCTGTTTTTT. Translating it yields CASSSTPGGSGTGELFF.

There are many counts of this clonotype. The chain combines TRBV2 with TRBJ1-1; D gene unclear. This CDR3 has 15 amino acids. Germline values: CDR1 SNHLY, CDR2 FYNNEI. V lost 8 bases, J lost 2 bases, and 18 bases lay in between. The CDR3 sequence is CASLLPSDLNTEAFF. The CDR3 nucleotides are TGTGCCAGCCTGCTACCTTCGGATCTAAACACTGAAGCTTTCTTT. Variable domain in full (rest from reference TRBV2 and TRBJ1-1): EPEVTQTPSHQVTQMGQEVILRCVPISNHLYFYWYRQILGQKVEFLVSFYNNEISEKSEIFDDQFSVERPDGSNFTLKIRSTKLEDSAMYFCASLLPSDLNTEAFFGQGTRLTVV.

The chain has TRBV4-1 and TRBJ1-2, with D perhaps matching TRBD1 (5 bases). V was shortened by 0 bases and J by 4 bases, with 15 bases between the two germline ends. Germline V CDR1 and CDR2: MGHRA, YSYEKL. This CDR3 is built from 16 residues. The CDR3 spells CASSQDGSRGAYGYTF. The CDR3, as DNA: TGCGCCAGCAGCCAAGATGGTAGCAGAGGGGCCTATGGCTACACCTTC.

This clonotype was observed many times. In DNA form, the CDR3 reads TGCAGTGCCCAGTTCGGAAGATATAGCAATCAGCCCCAGCATTTT. Translating it yields CSAQFGRYSNQPQHF. This chain uses TRBV20-1 with TRBJ1-5; D is ambiguous. Trimming left V 6 bases short and J 0 bases short, with 15 bases between. Germline V gene sequence: CDR1 DFQATT, CDR2 SNEGSKA (reference sequence). The CDR3 has 15 amino acids.

The chain carries TRBV20-1 and TRBJ2-1; 9 positions agree with TRBD2. Germline V lookup: CDR1 DFQATT, CDR2 SNEGSKA (reference sequence). J lost 3 bases, V lost 1 base, and 7 bases had no gene match. This CDR3 contains 16 residues. CDR3 DNA sequence: TGCAGTGCTAGAGTATATAGCGGGGGACTCTACAATGAGCAGTTCTTC. Encoded protein: CSARVYSGGLYNEQFF.

The sample holds many counts of this clonotype. The chain carries TRBV6-5 and TRBJ2-7; 8 bases map to TRBD2. Germline V lookup: CDR1 MNHEY, CDR2 SVGAGI. There are 14 residues in the CDR3. J lost 2 bases, V lost 2 bases, and 2 bases had no gene match. Here the CDR3 reads CASSYGLAAYEQYF. CDR3 DNA sequence: TGTGCCAGCAGTTACGGACTAGCCGCCTACGAGCAGTACTTC.

V gene TRBV24-1 combines with J gene TRBJ1-2; D is undetermined. CDR1 and CDR2 from the germline V gene are KGHDR and SFDVKD. This CDR3 is 14 amino acids long. Trimming stripped 4 bases from V and 0 bases from J, with 8 bases between. This chain's CDR3 is CATSDPEPNYGYTF. The CDR3, as DNA: TGTGCCACCAGTGACCCGGAACCTAACTATGGCTACACCTTC.

This clonotype was detected ten times or more. The V call is TRBV30, the J call TRBJ1-5; D might be TRBD1 (6 bases). V gave up 1 base and J gave up 4 bases, with 8 bases separating them. CDR3 size: 13 residues. Germline V gives CDR1 GTSNPN, CDR2 SVGIG (reference sequence). The DNA of the CDR3 is TGTGCCTGGAGTGGGGACATGAATCAGCCCCAGCATTTT. It codes for CAWSGDMNQPQHF.

Many counts were recorded for this clonotype. This sequence joins TRBV9 and TRBJ1-3, with D possibly being TRBD1 (6 bases). The CDR3 runs 16 residues. Trimming took 0 bases from V and 0 from J, leaving 10 bases between them. The V gene's germline CDR1 is SGDLS and CDR2 YYNGEE. The CDR3 reads CASSVEPGVSGNTIYF. The CDR3 coding sequence is TGTGCCAGCAGCGTAGAACCAGGGGTCTCTGGAAACACCATATATTTT.